This T cell receptor (beta chain) emerged from a study of blood T cell repertoires in COVID-19. From germline, CDR1 is MNHEY and CDR2 SVGAGI. V was cut by 5 bases and J by 5 bases, with 10 bases left in between. The CDR3 is made up of 13 amino acids. The study recruited people aged roughly 18 to 89 years across under 25 US areas. Sequencing was performed with immunoSEQ multiplex PCR; in TCRdb, only in-frame clones are kept and a portion is missing. The sample has some 260,000 clones; about 89% are singletons. The sequencing sample was made of PBMCs or T cells enriched from blood (not recorded which). The genes are TRBV6-5 and TRBJ2-1; tentative D call: TRBD2 (5 bases). This receptor was identified in a man aged 40-49 years who had recovered from COVID-19. CDR3 protein: CASSITRDNEQFF. In DNA form, the CDR3 reads TGTGCCAGCAGTATAACTAGGGACAATGAGCAGTTCTTC.